This T cell receptor beta chain was profiled in a study of T cells in Graves' hyperthyroidism and ophthalmopathy. Findings and caveats of the study: The majority of expanded thyroid clonotypes above 0.001 also appeared in blood.

RNA transcripts provided the source from which TCR beta CDR3 regions were amplified. The HTBI primer set was used in a first-round RT-PCR of the TCR CDR3. TCRdb re-called the multiplex PCR reads with MiXCR, one entry per CDR3 protein. The data hold a few hundred thousand distinct CDR3 sequences, with more than 15% observed a single time. This CDR3 is 14 amino acids long. From germline, CDR1 is DFQATT and CDR2 SNEGSKA (reference sequence). The V gene lost 7 bases and the J gene lost 2 bases, with 16 bases spanning the gap. As for this clonotype: As yet, its antigen is unknown. A read error is possible here, since a much larger clone lies one base away.

This clonotype was sampled from a woman aged 40 to 50 with Graves' ophthalmopathy. The chain uses TRBV20-1 and TRBJ2-3, with unresolved D. Sequenced: blood. The CDR3 region is CSVGRLGYTDTQYF. The DNA for the CDR3 is TGCAGTGTAGGACGGTTAGGGTACACAGATACGCAGTATTTT.